These 10 T cell receptor beta chains were sequenced from one sample in a study of blood T cell repertoires in COVID-19. The method was immunoSEQ multiplex PCR; TCRdb's version includes in-frame clones alone and lacks a portion of them. In the table there are roughly 100,000 clones, 80% to 90% of which are singletons. Sequences were obtained from peripheral blood. The receptor set was obtained from a man aged 35-49 years with active or convalescent COVID-19.

The rearrangement links TRBV18 to TRBJ1-4, with D possibly being TRBD1 (6 bases). CDR1 KGHSH and CDR2 LQKENI come from the germline V gene. The CDR3 extends over 14 amino acids. Deletions cut 4 bases from V and 7 bases from J, with 13 bases between. CDR3 in amino acids: CASSQQGGTEKLFF. In DNA, the CDR3 is TGTGCCAGCTCACAACAGGGTGGTACTGAAAAACTGTTTTTT.

The chain employs TRBV5-1 and TRBJ1-4, with D uncertain. Trimming took 0 bases from V and 2 from J, leaving 11 bases between them. Germline CDR1 SGHRS, CDR2 YFSETQ. This CDR3 comprises 16 residues. CDR3 protein: CASSLDSRPTNEKLFF. The CDR3 nucleotides are TGCGCCAGCAGCTTGGATTCCAGGCCCACTAATGAAAAACTGTTTTTT.

V is TRBV19 and J is TRBJ1-5; D ambiguous. From germline, CDR1 is LNHDA and CDR2 SQIVND (reference sequence). The CDR3 is 17 residues long. V lost 0 bases and J 0 bases, leaving 12 bases between the germline ends. CDR3 loop: CASSIESGKGSNQPQHF. CDR3 bases: TGTGCCAGTAGTATAGAAAGCGGAAAGGGTAGCAATCAGCCCCAGCATTTT.

V is TRBV5-1 and J is TRBJ2-1, with a weak D call TRBD2 (5 bases). The germline V gene has CDR1 SGHRS and CDR2 YFSETQ. Trimming stripped 0 bases from V and 6 bases from J, with 16 bases between. This CDR3 is built from 16 residues. The DNA of the CDR3 is TGCGCCAGCAGCTTGGCGGCGGGCCCCCCTTCCAATGAGCAGTTCTTC. This encodes CASSLAAGPPSNEQFF.

The J gene is TRBJ2-1, the V gene TRBV9; TRBD1 aligns across 8 bases. The V and J ends lost 0 bases and 3 bases, in that order; junction bases with no gene match: 5. Germline lookup yields CDR1 SGDLS and CDR2 YYNGEE. This CDR3 is 16 amino acids long. The CDR3 DNA is TGTGCCAGCAGCGTAGTAGAACAGGGGGTCTACAATGAGCAGTTCTTC. This translates into CASSVVEQGVYNEQFF. The variable domain in full, with the rest retrieved from reference TRBV9 and TRBJ2-1, is DSGVTQTPKHLITATGQRVTLRCSPRSGDLSVYWYQQSLDQGLQFLIQYYNGEERAKGNILERFSAQQFPDLHSELNLSSLELGDSALYFCASSVVEQGVYNEQFFGPGTRLTVL.

This sequence joins TRBV5-6 and TRBJ2-5; D unclear. Germline CDR1 SGHDT, CDR2 YYEEEE. The CDR3 has 14 amino acids. Trimming took off 2 bases at V and 1 base at J, with 9 bases between the two ends. CDR3 region: CASSFGILQETQYF. In nucleotides, the CDR3 is TGTGCCAGCAGCTTCGGTATCCTCCAAGAGACCCAGTACTTC.

The CDR3 loop reads CASSQEGGGYGYTF. CDR3 sequence (DNA): TGCGCCAGCAGCCAAGAGGGAGGCGGCTATGGCTACACCTTC. The chain carries TRBV4-3 and TRBJ1-2; D is ambiguous. From germline, CDR1 is LGHNA and CDR2 YSLEER. Deletions cut 0 bases from V and 4 bases from J, with 9 bases between. The CDR3 contains 14 residues.

The V and J genes are TRBV5-5 and TRBJ1-2, with D possibly being TRBD1 (6 bases). V was shortened by 2 bases and J by 7 bases, with 9 bases between the two germline ends. CDR1 is SGHKS, CDR2 YYEKEE, per germline (reference sequence). The CDR3 spans 12 residues. The DNA of the CDR3 is TGTGCCAGCAGCTTCAGGGGCGGTGGCTACACCTTC. Translated: CASSFRGGGYTF.

This sequence joins TRBV21-1 and TRBJ2-2; the D call TRBD1 from the table was never checked on the DNA. TRBV21-1 is shown as a pseudogene. The CDR3 has 16 amino acids. The CDR3 protein is CASSSFYRGRTGELFF. The CDR3 coding sequence is TGTGCCAGCAGCTCTTTCTACAGGGGGCGCACCGGGGAGCTGTTTTTT.

This CDR3 is CASSPRGGPYEQYF. The CDR3 bases are TGTGCCAGCAGCCCACGGGGGGGGCCCTACGAGCAGTACTTC. The chain carries TRBV3-1 (or the pseudogene TRBV3-2) and TRBJ2-7; the match to TRBD2 covers 8 bases. Trimming removed 4 bases from V and 2 bases from J; junction bases left unmatched: 4. Germline assignment: CDR1 LGHDT and CDR2 YNNKEL (reference sequence). This CDR3 is 14 amino acids long.